The T cell receptor (beta chain) described here comes from a study of beta chain features in type 1 diabetes. Whole-study results and caveats: Across patients, naive, central memory and Treg TCRB repertoires exhibited apparently greater similarity than was observed across healthy donors. All four CD4+ subsets from Type 1 diabetes patients carried moderately but significantly shorter TCRB CDR3s.

All of the isolated RNA was reverse transcribed, so expressed TCRB transcripts were sequenced. Profiling relied on immunoSEQ multiplex PCR, and the TCRdb table lists in-frame clones only, not all of them. The table lists 150,000 or so clones, almost 65% of them singletons. With 6 bases removed from V and 0 bases from J, the gap between germline ends came to 5 bases. Germline V gene data show CDR1 as DFQATT and CDR2 as SNEGSKA (reference sequence). The CDR3 spans 11 residues. To note about this clone: Its antigen is undetermined.

This TCR was recovered from a man aged 25-45 years with type 1 diabetes. Sequenced material: naive CD4+ T cells from blood. This chain uses TRBV20-1 with TRBJ2-5, with no clear D. In nucleotides, the CDR3 is TGCAGTGCCCTTAACCAAGAGACCCAGTACTTC. Translated, it gives CSALNQETQYF.